Here is one T cell receptor (beta chain) with its context. The antigen remains undetermined. One end of the junction does not line up with germline, which may come from a read error. This sample is part of a study of tumor-infiltrating lymphocytes in primary liver carcinoma. The wider study: Lesions, classed as T1-T3 N0M0, spanned 4.2 to 10 cm across. Findings of the study overall: Only about 8-25% of top clones were detected in all five tumor regions. Relative to tumor region pairs, the tumor-adjacent and tumor-blood pairs showed overlap that was lower.

TCR beta cDNA was prepared out of around 460 ng total RNA by means of a constant-region primer. It was through three nested multiplex PCR rounds of slightly modified ARM-PCR that TCR beta libraries arose. TCRdb ran MiXCR on the multiplex PCR reads and lists one entry per CDR3 protein. The data show approximately 23,000 distinct CDR3 sequences, around 80% seen once. Starting material for RNA and DNA co-extraction consisted of 20-30 mg of unsorted bulk tissue. The receptor comes from a woman aged 30 to 39 with primary liver carcinoma and hepatitis B virus infection. Sequenced input: liver tumor tissue from sampling region 2. Regarding subset: tumor region T2, inferior pole.

This CDR3 is CAGSDSLYEHYF. DNA for the CDR3: TGTGCCGGCAGCGACTCCCTCTACGAGCATTACTTC. The chain has TRBV28 and TRBJ2-7; no firm D call. The CDR3 has 12 residues. CDR1 is MDHEN and CDR2 is SYDVKM in the germline V gene.